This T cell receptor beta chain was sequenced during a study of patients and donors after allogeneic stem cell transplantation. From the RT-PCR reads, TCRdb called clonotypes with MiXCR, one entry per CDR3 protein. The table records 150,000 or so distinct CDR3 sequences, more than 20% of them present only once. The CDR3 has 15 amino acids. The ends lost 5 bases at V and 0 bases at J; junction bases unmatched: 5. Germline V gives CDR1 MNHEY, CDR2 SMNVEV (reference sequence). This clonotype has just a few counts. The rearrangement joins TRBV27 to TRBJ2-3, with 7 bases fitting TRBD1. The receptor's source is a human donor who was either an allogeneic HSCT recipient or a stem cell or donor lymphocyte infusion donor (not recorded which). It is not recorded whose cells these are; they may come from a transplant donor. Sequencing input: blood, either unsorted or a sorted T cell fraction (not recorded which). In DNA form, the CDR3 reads TGTGCCAGCAGTCCTGGGACAGCTAGCACAGATACGCAGTATTTT. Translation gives CASSPGTASTDTQYF.